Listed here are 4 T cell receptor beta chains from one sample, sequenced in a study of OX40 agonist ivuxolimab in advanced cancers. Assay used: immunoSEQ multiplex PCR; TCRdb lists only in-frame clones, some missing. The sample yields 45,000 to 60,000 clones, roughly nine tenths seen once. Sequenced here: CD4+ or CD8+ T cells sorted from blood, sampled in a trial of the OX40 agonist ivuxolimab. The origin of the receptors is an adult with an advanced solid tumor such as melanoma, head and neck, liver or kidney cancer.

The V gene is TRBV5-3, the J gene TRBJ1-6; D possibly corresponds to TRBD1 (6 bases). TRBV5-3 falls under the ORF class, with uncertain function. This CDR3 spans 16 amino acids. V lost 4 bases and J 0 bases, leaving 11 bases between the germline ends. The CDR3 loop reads CARSLTGSSYNSPLHF. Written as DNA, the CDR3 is TGTGCCAGAAGCCTAACAGGGAGCTCCTATAATTCACCCCTCCACTTT.

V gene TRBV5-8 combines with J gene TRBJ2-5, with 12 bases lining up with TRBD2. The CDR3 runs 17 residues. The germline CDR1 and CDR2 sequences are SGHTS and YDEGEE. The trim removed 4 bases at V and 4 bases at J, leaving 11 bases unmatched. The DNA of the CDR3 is TGTGCCAGCAGCCAGAACCTAGCGGGGGGGCAGGGAGAGACCCAGTACTTC. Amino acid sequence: CASSQNLAGGQGETQYF.

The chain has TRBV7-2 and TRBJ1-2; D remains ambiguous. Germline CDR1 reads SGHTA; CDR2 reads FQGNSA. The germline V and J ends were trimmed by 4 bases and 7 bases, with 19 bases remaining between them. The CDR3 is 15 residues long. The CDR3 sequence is CASSSTGSFPAGYTF. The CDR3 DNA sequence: TGTGCCAGCAGCTCAACGGGGAGTTTTCCCGCTGGCTACACCTTC.

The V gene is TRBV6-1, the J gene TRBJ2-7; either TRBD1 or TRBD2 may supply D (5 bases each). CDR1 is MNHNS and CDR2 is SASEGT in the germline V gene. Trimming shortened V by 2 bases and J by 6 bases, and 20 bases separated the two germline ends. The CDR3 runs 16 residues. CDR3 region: CASSERDPYSPGEQYF. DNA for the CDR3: TGTGCCAGCAGTGAAAGGGACCCCTATAGCCCAGGCGAGCAGTACTTC.